One and the same sample provided the 16 T cell receptor beta chains below, sequenced in a study of T cells in Graves' hyperthyroidism and ophthalmopathy. Using RNA transcripts as the source, TCR beta CDR3 regions were amplified. First-round RT-PCR with HTBI primers amplified the TCR CDR3 region. TCRdb fed the multiplex PCR reads into MiXCR, producing one record per CDR3 protein. The profile shows about 600,000 distinct CDR3 sequences, 13% to 15% of them singletons. Sequencing was done on a sample of blood. Receptor source: a young woman with Graves' ophthalmopathy.

This clonotype was counted many times. This sequence joins TRBV27 and TRBJ1-1, with 9 positions matching TRBD1. Germline values: CDR1 MNHEY, CDR2 SMNVEV (reference sequence). The CDR3 is 14 residues long. V shed 10 bases, J shed 5 bases, and the junction held 11 bases outside the gene matches. CDR3 coding DNA: TGTGCCACCCGGACAGGGGTTTGGAGTACTGAAGCTTTCTTT. This gives the protein CATRTGVWSTEAFF.

Only a few counts were recorded for this clonotype. The rearrangement links TRBV29-1 to TRBJ1-2; 7 nucleotides match TRBD1. V shed 5 bases, J shed 3 bases, and the junction held 6 bases outside the gene matches. Germline V gives CDR1 SQVTM, CDR2 ANQGSEA. The CDR3 runs 13 residues. CDR3 in DNA: TGCAGCGTTTCAGGGGGAGAGGACTATGGCTACACCTTC. It translates to CSVSGGEDYGYTF. Full variable domain (remainder filled in from reference TRBV29-1 and TRBJ1-2): SAVISQKPSRDICQRGTSLTIQCQVDSQVTMMFWYRQQPGQSLTLIATANQGSEATYESGFVIDKFPISRPNLTFSTLTVSNMSPEDSSIYLCSVSGGEDYGYTFGSGTRLTVV.

In its sample, this clonotype was seen a few times. The chain has TRBV27 and TRBJ2-7; tentatively, D is TRBD1 (5 bases). The CDR3 spans 15 residues. The V and J ends lost 2 bases and 5 bases respectively, with 16 bases between them. CDR1 and CDR2 (germline): MNHEY, SMNVEV (reference sequence). The CDR3 nucleotides are TGTGCCAGCAGTTTAAGGGGCCCAGGTACCCACGAGCAGTACTTC. Amino acids: CASSLRGPGTHEQYF.

This chain uses TRBV30 with TRBJ1-2; possible D gene TRBD1, 5 bases. V was trimmed by 3 bases and J by 0 bases, leaving 5 bases between them. The CDR3 runs 12 residues. Germline loops: CDR1 GTSNPN, CDR2 SVGIG (reference sequence). The CDR3: CAWRDTNYGYTF. In nucleotides, the CDR3 is TGTGCCTGGAGGGACACTAACTATGGCTACACCTTC.

The table lists this clonotype with a few counts. Relative to the germline gene, one junction end is altered; a read error may explain this. CDR3 amino acids: CASSEAWQGFGNTMYF. The CDR3 DNA is TGTGCCAGCAGTGAAGCCTGGCAGGGGTTTGGAAACACCATGTATTTT. The rearrangement uses TRBV2 and TRBJ1-3; tentative D call: TRBD1 (6 bases). The germline V gene has CDR1 SNHLY and CDR2 FYNNEI. The CDR3 spans 16 residues.

DNA of the CDR3: TGTGCCAGCAGCTTGGCAGGGGGGATCAATCAGCCCCAGCATTTT. This codes for CASSLAGGINQPQHF. The chain recombines TRBV7-3 with TRBJ1-5, with 7 bases aligning to TRBD1. The CDR3 is 15 residues long. The germline V gene encodes CDR1 SGHTA and CDR2 FQGTGA. Trimming cost V 3 bases and J 3 bases; bases outside gene matches: 5.

This clonotype has at least ten counts. The gene calls are TRBV7-8 and TRBJ2-2; D is perhaps TRBD1 or TRBD2 (5 bases each). Per germline, CDR1 SGHVS and CDR2 FQNEAQ. The CDR3 loop spans 19 amino acids. Trimming removed 1 base at V and 4 bases at J, with 22 bases between. The CDR3 loop is CASSLGRSIGAPSTGELFF. The CDR3 DNA is TGTGCCAGCAGCTTAGGGCGGTCGATCGGGGCCCCGAGCACCGGGGAGCTGTTTTTT. The whole variable domain, remainder taken from reference TRBV7-8 and TRBJ2-2, is GAGVSQSPRYKVAKRGQDVALRCDPISGHVSLFWYQQALGQGPEFLTYFQNEAQLDKSGLPSDRFFAERPEGSVSTLKIQRTQQEDSAVYLCASSLGRSIGAPSTGELFFGEGSRLTVL.

This clonotype was observed many times. The chain links TRBV28 to TRBJ1-1; D call uncertain. CDR3 length: 13 residues. V gave up 5 bases and J gave up 3 bases, with 10 bases separating them. The V gene's germline CDR1 is MDHEN and CDR2 SYDVKM. As DNA, the CDR3 is TGTGCCAGCAGTGGTTTGAGGGACACTGAAGCTTTCTTT. Protein product: CASSGLRDTEAFF.

The table lists this clonotype with many counts. This rearrangement joins TRBV29-1 to TRBJ2-1, with D unresolved. The CDR3 sequence is 14 residues long. Germline V gives CDR1 SQVTM, CDR2 ANQGSEA. V was clipped by 4 bases and J by 3 bases, with 13 bases between them. Written as DNA, the CDR3 is TGCAGCGTTGCCACTTCTTTAGACTACAATGAGCAGTTCTTC. Its translation is CSVATSLDYNEQFF.

This clonotype was detected many times. V is TRBV7-6 and J is TRBJ2-3, with 13 bases fitting TRBD2. The CDR3 is made up of 18 amino acids. The ends lost 7 bases at V and 3 bases at J; junction bases unmatched: 13. Germline CDR1 is SGHVS and CDR2 is FNYEAQ. The CDR3 loop is CASTRGLGLAGSTDTQYF. In DNA form, the CDR3 reads TGTGCCAGCACTAGGGGGCTGGGACTAGCGGGGTCAACAGATACGCAGTATTTT. The whole variable domain, remainder taken from reference TRBV7-6 and TRBJ2-3, is GAGVSQSPRYKVTKRGQDVALRCDPISGHVSLYWYRQALGQGPEFLTYFNYEAQQDKSGLPNDRFSAERPEGSISTLTIQRTEQRDSAMYRCASTRGLGLAGSTDTQYFGPGTRLTVL.

This clonotype was counted only a few times. V gene TRBV18 combines with J gene TRBJ1-5; no reliable D call. The ends were cut back, 6 bases at V and 3 bases at J, with 12 bases in the middle. CDR3 length: 14 amino acids. CDR1 is KGHSH and CDR2 is LQKENI in the germline V gene. The CDR3, as DNA: TGTGCCAGCTCTCTAGACACAGTCAATCAGCCCCAGCATTTT. The encoded protein is CASSLDTVNQPQHF. Full variable domain (missing parts from reference TRBV18 and TRBJ1-5): NAGVMQNPRHLVRRRGQEARLRCSPMKGHSHVYWYRQLPEEGLKFMVYLQKENIIDESGMPKERFSAEFPKEGPSILRIQQVVRGDSAAYFCASSLDTVNQPQHFGDGTRLSIL.

In its sample, this clonotype was seen many times. The chain couples TRBV20-1 to TRBJ1-6; 8 bases fit TRBD1. The trim removed 1 base at V and 5 bases at J, leaving 4 bases unmatched. CDR3 length: 15 amino acids. Germline CDR1 is DFQATT and CDR2 is SNEGSKA (reference sequence). DNA for the CDR3: TGCAGTGCTAGAGGTCAGGGGGCCCATAATTCACCCCTCCACTTT. Its protein is CSARGQGAHNSPLHF.

This chain connects TRBV7-3 to TRBJ2-5; D is undetermined. The germline V gene has CDR1 SGHTA and CDR2 FQGTGA. CDR3 length equals 13 residues. V gave up 3 bases and J gave up 4 bases, with 9 bases separating them. The CDR3 nucleotides read TGTGCCAGCAGCTTTAGTACCGTAGAGACCCAGTACTTC. This sequence encodes CASSFSTVETQYF.

Remarks on this clonotype: A clone one base away is much larger, so this may be a read error. This chain uses TRBV14 with TRBJ1-5; D is perhaps TRBD1 (6 bases). V was cut by 0 bases and J by 7 bases, with 7 bases left in between. CDR3 length: 13 residues. Germline CDR1 is SGHDN and CDR2 is FVKESK. Here the CDR3 reads CASSQDQGQPQHF. The CDR3 DNA is TGTGCCAGCAGCCAAGATCAGGGGCAGCCCCAGCATTTT.

This clonotype was observed at least ten times. This chain uses TRBV2 with TRBJ1-2; TRBD1 matches at 9 bases. In germline, CDR1 is SNHLY, CDR2 FYNNEI. V dropped 5 bases and J dropped 8; count of bases not matched to a gene: 3. The CDR3 is 12 residues long. CDR3 bases: TGTGCCAGCAGTAACAGGGGGCGCGGCTACACCTTC. Encoded protein: CASSNRGRGYTF.

This clonotype was seen a handful of times. This chain connects TRBV2 to TRBJ1-3; no reliable D call. The CDR3 spans 15 residues. V dropped 2 bases and J dropped 0 bases, with 8 bases sitting between them. Germline CDR1 and CDR2: SNHLY and FYNNEI. The CDR3 spells CASSEQVHSGNTIYF. The DNA for the CDR3 is TGTGCCAGCAGTGAACAGGTTCACTCTGGAAACACCATATATTTT. Combining the CDR3 with reference TRBV2 and TRBJ1-3 gives the whole variable domain EPEVTQTPSHQVTQMGQEVILRCVPISNHLYFYWYRQILGQKVEFLVSFYNNEISEKSEIFDDQFSVERPDGSNFTLKIRSTKLEDSAMYFCASSEQVHSGNTIYFGEGSWLTVV.